This passage covers 14 T cell receptor beta chains from one sample sequenced in a study of T cell changes during pregnancy in multiple sclerosis. TCRdb's copy holds only in-frame clones and misses some; the assay was immunoSEQ multiplex PCR. Of tens of thousands of clones listed, more than 85% are singletons. Sequenced material: peripheral blood, taken after pregnancy. The origin of the receptors is a female donor in good health, enrolled as a control in a pregnancy study.

The gene calls are TRBV2 and TRBJ1-5; a possible D gene is TRBD1 (6 bases). This CDR3 is built from 15 residues. Trimming took off 4 bases at V and 0 bases at J, with 10 bases between the two ends. Germline V gene data show CDR1 as SNHLY and CDR2 as FYNNEI. CDR3 in DNA: TGTGCCAGCAGTGGCGTAGGGGGTAGCAATCAGCCCCAGCATTTT. This codes for CASSGVGGSNQPQHF.

The chain carries TRBV18 and TRBJ1-1; 7 bases are shared with TRBD1. The junction had 8 bases not matched to a gene; V was cut back by 3 bases and J by 4 bases. CDR1 is KGHSH and CDR2 is LQKENI in the germline V gene. The CDR3 loop spans 15 amino acids. In DNA, the CDR3 is TGTGCCAGCTCACCCCTGACAGGGCAGGGCACTGAAGCTTTCTTT. As protein: CASSPLTGQGTEAFF.

The chain recombines TRBV10-2 with TRBJ2-5; TRBD1 aligns across 7 bases. The CDR3 loop spans 14 amino acids. The germline gives CDR1 WSHSY, CDR2 SAAADI. V shed 4 bases and J 5 bases; nucleotides not matched to a gene: 7. CDR3 nucleotides: TGCGCCAGCAGTGGAAGACAGGGCAGGGAGACCCAGTACTTC. Encoded protein: CASSGRQGRETQYF.

This clone occurred once. This chain uses TRBV4-1 with TRBJ2-5; 15 bases are a match to TRBD2. J was trimmed by 1 base and V by 1 base; bases with no gene match: 1. This CDR3 spans 17 amino acids. CDR1 MGHRA and CDR2 YSYEKL come from the germline V gene. CDR3 in amino acids: CASSQGTSGRAQETQYF. In DNA, the CDR3 is TGCGCCAGCAGCCAAGGGACTAGCGGGAGGGCCCAAGAGACCCAGTACTTC.

This CDR3 reads CASSLPKAGVITQYF. DNA for the CDR3: TGTGCCAGCAGCTTACCTAAAGCGGGGGTAATTACGCAGTATTTT. The chain joins TRBV5-4 to TRBJ2-3; 8 nucleotides match TRBD2. The CDR3 runs to 15 residues. The J segment lost 8 bases and the V segment lost 2 bases, leaving 10 bases of the junction unmatched. Germline values: CDR1 SGHNT, CDR2 YYREEE (reference sequence).

This chain links TRBV28 with TRBJ1-2; 9 nucleotides line up with TRBD1. The trim removed 5 bases at V and 1 base at J, leaving 8 bases unmatched. Per the germline V gene, CDR1 is MDHEN and CDR2 is SYDVKM. The CDR3 is made up of 16 amino acids. CDR3 bases: TGTGCCAGCAGTGAACGACCGGGACAGGGTAACTATGGCTACACCTTC. Protein sequence: CASSERPGQGNYGYTF.

This sequence joins TRBV19 and TRBJ1-5, with 8 bases lining up with TRBD1. The CDR3 covers 16 residues. Trimming removed 3 bases from V and 2 bases from J; junction bases left unmatched: 6. CDR1 is LNHDA, CDR2 SQIVND, per germline (reference sequence). The CDR3 nucleotides are TGTGCCAGTAGTATGGGGACAGGTCCAGGCAATCAGCCCCAGCATTTT. It specifies CASSMGTGPGNQPQHF.

The chain combines TRBV15 with TRBJ1-5; 10 nucleotides match TRBD1. Germline trimming cut 0 bases from V and 1 base from J; bases unmatched to any gene: 6. CDR1 and CDR2 (germline): LNHNV, YYDKDF (reference sequence). The length of the CDR3 is 18 residues. The CDR3 nucleotides read TGTGCCACCAGCAGAGATCGAGGGACAGGGGACAGCAATCAGCCCCAGCATTTT. Its translation: CATSRDRGTGDSNQPQHF.

This chain uses TRBV4-1 with TRBJ1-2; D is ambiguous. Trimming took 3 bases from V and 1 from J, leaving 12 bases between them. CDR3 length equals 15 residues. Germline V gene data show CDR1 as MGHRA and CDR2 as YSYEKL. In nucleotides, the CDR3 is TGCGCCAGCAGCCAGATCTACTTCGTTAACTATGGCTACACCTTC. Translating it yields CASSQIYFVNYGYTF.

The gene calls are TRBV6-5 and TRBJ1-6, with TRBD1 matching over 10 bases. This CDR3 spans 13 amino acids. Trimming cost V 6 bases and J 14 bases; bases outside gene matches: 7. Germline V lookup: CDR1 MNHEY, CDR2 SVGAGI. The CDR3 loop is CASSRPGTGALHF. DNA for the CDR3: TGTGCCAGCAGCCGTCCCGGGACAGGGGCCCTCCACTTT.

The rearrangement joins TRBV5-1 to TRBJ2-3; 8 bases are a match to TRBD2. Germline values: CDR1 SGHRS, CDR2 YFSETQ. V was pared by 4 bases and J by 3 bases, with 16 bases of the junction left unmatched. This CDR3 region has 18 residues. CDR3 sequence (DNA): TGCGCCAGCAGCGTAAGCGGGGGCCTAAATCGGGGGACAGATACGCAGTATTTT. This gives the protein CASSVSGGLNRGTDTQYF.

V and J are TRBV5-4 and TRBJ1-3, with TRBD1 matching over 9 bases. The CDR3 contains 15 residues. V trimming: 4 bases; J trimming: 0 bases; junction bases outside the gene matches: 2. Germline loops: CDR1 SGHNT, CDR2 YYREEE (reference sequence). Written as DNA, the CDR3 is TGTGCCAGCAGCCCACAGGGGGCCTCTGGAAACACCATATATTTT. Amino acid sequence: CASSPQGASGNTIYF.

The gene calls are TRBV19 and TRBJ2-3; 7 bases are a match to TRBD2. The CDR3 length is 15 residues. Germline-derived CDR1 and CDR2 are LNHDA and SQIVND (reference sequence). The V and J ends lost 3 bases and 4 bases, in that order; junction bases with no gene match: 7. This chain's CDR3 is CASSISGGRPDTQYF. The CDR3 coding sequence is TGTGCCAGTAGTATTTCGGGGGGTAGGCCAGATACGCAGTATTTT.

This chain links TRBV5-1 with TRBJ2-2; no reliable D call. V lost 2 bases to trimming and J lost 4 bases, with 12 bases between them. The CDR3 contains 15 residues. Germline CDR1 and CDR2: SGHRS and YFSETQ. As DNA, the CDR3 is TGCGCCAGCAGCTTCCGCCCAGTCCCCACCGGGGAGCTGTTTTTT. Translation gives CASSFRPVPTGELFF.